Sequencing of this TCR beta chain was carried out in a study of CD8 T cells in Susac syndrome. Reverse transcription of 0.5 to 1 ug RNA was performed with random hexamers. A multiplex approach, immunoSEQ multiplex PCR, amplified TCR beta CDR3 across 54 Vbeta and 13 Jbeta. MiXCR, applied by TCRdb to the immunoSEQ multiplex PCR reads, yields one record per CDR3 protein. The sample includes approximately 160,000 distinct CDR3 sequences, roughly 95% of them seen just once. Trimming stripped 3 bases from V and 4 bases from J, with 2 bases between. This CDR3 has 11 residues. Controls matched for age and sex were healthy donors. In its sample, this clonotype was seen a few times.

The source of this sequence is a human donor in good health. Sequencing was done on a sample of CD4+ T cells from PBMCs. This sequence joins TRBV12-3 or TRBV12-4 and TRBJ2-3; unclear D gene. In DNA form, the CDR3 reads TGTGCCAGCAGTTTTTCAGATACGCAGTATTTT. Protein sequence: CASSFSDTQYF.